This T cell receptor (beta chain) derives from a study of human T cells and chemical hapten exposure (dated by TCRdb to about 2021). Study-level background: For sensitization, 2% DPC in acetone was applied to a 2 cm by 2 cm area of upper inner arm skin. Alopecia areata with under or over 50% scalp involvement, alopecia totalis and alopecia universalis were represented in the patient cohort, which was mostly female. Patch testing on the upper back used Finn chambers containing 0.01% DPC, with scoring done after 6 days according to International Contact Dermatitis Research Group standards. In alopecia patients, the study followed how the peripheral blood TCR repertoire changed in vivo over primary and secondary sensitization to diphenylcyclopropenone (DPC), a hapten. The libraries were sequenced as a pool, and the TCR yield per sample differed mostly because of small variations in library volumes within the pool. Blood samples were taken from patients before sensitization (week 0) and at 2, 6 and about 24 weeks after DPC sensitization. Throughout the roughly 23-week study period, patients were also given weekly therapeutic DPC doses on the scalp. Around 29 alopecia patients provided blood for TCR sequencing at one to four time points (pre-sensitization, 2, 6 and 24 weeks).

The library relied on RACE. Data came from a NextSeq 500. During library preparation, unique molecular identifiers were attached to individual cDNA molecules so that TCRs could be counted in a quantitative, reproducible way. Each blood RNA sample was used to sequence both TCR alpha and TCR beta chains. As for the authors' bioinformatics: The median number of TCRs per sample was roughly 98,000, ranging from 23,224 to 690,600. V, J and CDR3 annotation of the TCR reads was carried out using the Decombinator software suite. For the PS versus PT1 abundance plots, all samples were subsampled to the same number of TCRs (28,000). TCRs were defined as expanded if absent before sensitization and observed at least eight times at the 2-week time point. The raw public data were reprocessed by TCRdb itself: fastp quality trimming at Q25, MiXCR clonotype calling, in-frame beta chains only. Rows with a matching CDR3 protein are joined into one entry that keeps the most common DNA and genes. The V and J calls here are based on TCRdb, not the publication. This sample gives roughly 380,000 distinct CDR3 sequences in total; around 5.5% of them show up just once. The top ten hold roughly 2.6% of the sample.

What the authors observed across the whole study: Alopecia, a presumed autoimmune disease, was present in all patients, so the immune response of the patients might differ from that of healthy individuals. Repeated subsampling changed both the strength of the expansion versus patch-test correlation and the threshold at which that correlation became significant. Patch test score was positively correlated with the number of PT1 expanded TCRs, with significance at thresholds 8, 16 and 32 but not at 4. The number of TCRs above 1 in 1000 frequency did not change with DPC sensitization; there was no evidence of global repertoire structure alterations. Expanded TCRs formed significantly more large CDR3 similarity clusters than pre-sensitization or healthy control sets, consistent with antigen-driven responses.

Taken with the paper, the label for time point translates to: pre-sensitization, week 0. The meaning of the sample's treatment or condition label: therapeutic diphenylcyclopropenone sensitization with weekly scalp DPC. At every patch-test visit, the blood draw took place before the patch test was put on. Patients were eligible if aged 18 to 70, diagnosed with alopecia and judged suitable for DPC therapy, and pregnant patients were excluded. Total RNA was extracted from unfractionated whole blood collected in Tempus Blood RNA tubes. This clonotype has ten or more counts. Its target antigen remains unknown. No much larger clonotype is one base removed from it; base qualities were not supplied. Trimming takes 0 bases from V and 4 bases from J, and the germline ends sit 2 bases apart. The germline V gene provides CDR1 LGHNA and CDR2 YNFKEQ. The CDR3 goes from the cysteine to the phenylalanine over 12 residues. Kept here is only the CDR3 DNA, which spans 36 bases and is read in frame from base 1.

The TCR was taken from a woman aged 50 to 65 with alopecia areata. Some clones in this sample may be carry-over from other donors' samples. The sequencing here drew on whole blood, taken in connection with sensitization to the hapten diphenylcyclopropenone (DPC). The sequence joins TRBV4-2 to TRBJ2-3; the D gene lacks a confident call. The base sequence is TGTGCCAGCAGCCAAGATTCAGATACGCAGTATTTT. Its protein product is CASSQDSDTQYF.